This entry lists 5 T cell receptor beta chains sequenced from one sample in a study of PD-1 blockade in mismatch repair-deficient tumors (dated by TCRdb to the late 2010s). Library preparation employed the immunoSEQ multiplex PCR assay. Drawn from immuneACCESS, this table holds only the in-frame rearrangements with V and J called that TCRdb kept. Clones are partly lost; checked studies trace under half to an unresolved V gene and leave the rest unexplained. The sample table lists more than 90,000 clones, 60% to 85% of them with a count of one. Clones ranked in the top ten supply 4% to 6% of the sample. This material consisted of peripheral blood, taken just over 59 weeks after starting pembrolizumab. Receptors were obtained from an adult with mismatch repair-deficient cancer.

This chain joins TRBV7-3 and TRBJ2-1; no clear D. The CDR3 runs to 14 residues. V gave up 5 bases and J gave up 9 bases, with 17 bases separating them. Germline V gives CDR1 SGHTA, CDR2 FQGTGA. This CDR3 reads CASSPSDLAAEQFF. The CDR3 coding sequence is TGTGCCAGCAGCCCATCGGACCTCGCGGCTGAGCAGTTCTTC.

This rearrangement joins TRBV21-1 to TRBJ2-3. TRBV21-1 is noted as a pseudogene. The CDR3 is made up of 20 amino acids. The CDR3 DNA is TGTGCCAGCACCCCCGGCGGCAGGGTACCCTCCAAAGGGGGGACAGATACGCAGTATTTT. Translating it yields CASTPGGRVPSKGGTDTQYF.

The chain is built from TRBV4-1 and TRBJ2-7, with D hard to call. V lost 0 bases, J lost 3 bases, and 6 bases lay in between. Germline CDR1 reads MGHRA; CDR2 reads YSYEKL. This CDR3 is 13 amino acids long. CDR3 DNA: TGCGCCAGCAGCCAAGATCCGCGCTACGAGCAGTACTTC. Its protein is CASSQDPRYEQYF.

This sequence joins TRBV29-1 and TRBJ1-1, with a possible D match to TRBD1 (5 bases). The V end lost 7 bases, the J end lost 0 bases, and 12 bases lay between the germline ends. Germline lookup yields CDR1 SQVTM and CDR2 ANQGSEA. The CDR3 consists of 13 residues. CDR3 amino acids: CSEIRDLNTEAFF. As DNA, the CDR3 is TGCAGCGAGATCCGGGACTTGAACACTGAAGCTTTCTTT.

The chain carries TRBV7-8 and TRBJ1-1; no clear D gene. The V gene lost 5 bases and the J gene lost 5 bases, with 18 bases spanning the gap. The germline gives CDR1 SGHVS, CDR2 FQNEAQ. The CDR3 contains 15 residues. CDR3 in amino acids: CASSLGRPTRTEAFF. The CDR3 bases are TGTGCCAGCAGCCTCGGGAGGCCAACCCGAACTGAAGCTTTCTTT.